This T cell receptor beta chain was observed in a study of T cells after yellow fever vaccination. Overall study: Preparing low-cell-number fractions relied on SMART-Seq v4 Ultra Low Input.

Study observations and caveats: Among all clonotypes, a small share was observed in both CD4 and CD8 compartments.

The germline CDR1 and CDR2 sequences are SGDLS and YYNGEE. The CDR3 spans 14 residues. The V gene lost 0 bases and the J gene lost 0 bases, with 5 bases spanning the gap. To note about this clonotype: The antigen is undetermined.

UMIs and a universal primer site were added when TCR cDNA was made by 5'RACE template switching. TCRdb reprocessed the 5' RACE reads via MiXCR and lists one record per CDR3 protein. This sample has approximately 300,000 distinct CDR3 sequences, with about 10% found just once. The chain links TRBV9 to TRBJ2-3, with no clear D. Sequences were derived from CD4+ T cells sorted from PBMCs, sampled 45 days after the yellow fever booster vaccination. The TCR was taken from a man aged 18 to 35 who received the YFV17D yellow fever vaccine. The chain's CDR3 is CASSVAPSTDTQYF. CDR3 nucleotide sequence: TGTGCCAGCAGCGTAGCCCCTAGCACAGATACGCAGTATTTT.